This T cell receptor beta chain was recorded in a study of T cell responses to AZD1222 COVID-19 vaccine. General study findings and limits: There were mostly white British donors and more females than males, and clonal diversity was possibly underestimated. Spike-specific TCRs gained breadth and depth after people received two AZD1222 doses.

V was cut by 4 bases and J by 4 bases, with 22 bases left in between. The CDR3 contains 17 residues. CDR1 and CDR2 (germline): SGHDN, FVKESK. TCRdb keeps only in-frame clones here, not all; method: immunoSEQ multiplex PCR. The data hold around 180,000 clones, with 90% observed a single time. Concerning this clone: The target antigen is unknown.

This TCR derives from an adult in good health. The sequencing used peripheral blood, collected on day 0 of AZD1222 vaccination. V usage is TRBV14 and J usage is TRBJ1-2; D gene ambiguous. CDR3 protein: CASSPESGMPISYGYTF. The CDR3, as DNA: TGTGCCAGCAGCCCTGAATCCGGGATGCCGATTAGCTATGGCTACACCTTC. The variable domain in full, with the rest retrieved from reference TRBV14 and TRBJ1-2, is EAGVTQFPSHSVIEKGQTVTLRCDPISGHDNLYWYRRVMGKEIKFLLHFVKESKQDESGMPNNRFLAERTGGTYSTLKVQPAELEDSGVYFCASSPESGMPISYGYTFGSGTRLTVV.